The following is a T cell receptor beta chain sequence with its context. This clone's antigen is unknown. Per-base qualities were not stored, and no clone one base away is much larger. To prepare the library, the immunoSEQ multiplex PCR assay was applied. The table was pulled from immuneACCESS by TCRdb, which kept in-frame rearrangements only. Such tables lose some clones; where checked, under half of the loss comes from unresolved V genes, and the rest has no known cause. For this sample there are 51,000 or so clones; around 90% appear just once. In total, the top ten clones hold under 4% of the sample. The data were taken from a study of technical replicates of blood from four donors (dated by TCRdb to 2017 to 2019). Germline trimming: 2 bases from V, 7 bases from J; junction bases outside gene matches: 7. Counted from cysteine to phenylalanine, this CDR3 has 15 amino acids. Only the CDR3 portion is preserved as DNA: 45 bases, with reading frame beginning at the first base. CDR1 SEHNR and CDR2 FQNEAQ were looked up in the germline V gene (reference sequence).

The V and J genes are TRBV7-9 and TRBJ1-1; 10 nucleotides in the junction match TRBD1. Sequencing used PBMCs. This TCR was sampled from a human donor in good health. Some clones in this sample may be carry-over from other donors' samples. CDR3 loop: CASSLPDRGLGEAFF. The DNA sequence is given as TGTGCCAGCAGCTTACCTGACAGGGGGCTAGGTGAAGCTTTCTTT.